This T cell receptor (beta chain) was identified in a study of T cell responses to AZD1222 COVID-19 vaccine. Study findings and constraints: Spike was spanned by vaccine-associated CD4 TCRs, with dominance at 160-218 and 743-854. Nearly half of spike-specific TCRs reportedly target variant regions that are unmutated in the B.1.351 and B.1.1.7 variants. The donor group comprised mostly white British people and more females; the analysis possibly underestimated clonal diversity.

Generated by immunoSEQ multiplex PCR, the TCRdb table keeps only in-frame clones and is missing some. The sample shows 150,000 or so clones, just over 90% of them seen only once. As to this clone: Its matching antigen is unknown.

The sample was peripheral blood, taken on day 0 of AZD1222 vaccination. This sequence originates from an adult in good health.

The CDR3 coding sequence is TGTGCCAGCAGGGGGGCGGGGGCAGGCTATGGCTACACCTTC. It encodes CASRGAGAGYGYTF. The chain joins TRBV27 to TRBJ1-2; tentative D call: TRBD1 (6 bases). The CDR3 consists of 14 residues. V lost 6 bases, J lost 4 bases, and 15 bases lay in between. The germline V gene has CDR1 MNHEY and CDR2 SMNVEV (reference sequence).